This entry is about one T cell receptor (beta chain). Other DNA variants within this sample encode the same CDR3. Germline V gives CDR1 PRHDT, CDR2 FYEKMQ (reference sequence). The V gene end was trimmed by 0 bases and the J gene end by 2 bases; junction bases not matched to a gene: 11. The CDR3 runs to 18 residues. The entry originates in a study of blood T cell repertoires in COVID-19. Assay used: immunoSEQ multiplex PCR; TCRdb lists only in-frame clones, some missing. The repertoire holds 350,000 to 500,000 clones, with around nine tenths as singletons. Sample: PBMCs or T cells enriched from blood (not recorded which). This chain joins TRBV13 and TRBJ2-3, with 7 bases fitting TRBD2. The clonotype originates from a woman under 30 who had been exposed to COVID-19. In DNA form, the CDR3 reads TGTGCCAGCAGCTTAGGCAGGAGGAGCGGGGTTATCACAGATACGCAGTATTTT. This encodes CASSLGRRSGVITDTQYF.